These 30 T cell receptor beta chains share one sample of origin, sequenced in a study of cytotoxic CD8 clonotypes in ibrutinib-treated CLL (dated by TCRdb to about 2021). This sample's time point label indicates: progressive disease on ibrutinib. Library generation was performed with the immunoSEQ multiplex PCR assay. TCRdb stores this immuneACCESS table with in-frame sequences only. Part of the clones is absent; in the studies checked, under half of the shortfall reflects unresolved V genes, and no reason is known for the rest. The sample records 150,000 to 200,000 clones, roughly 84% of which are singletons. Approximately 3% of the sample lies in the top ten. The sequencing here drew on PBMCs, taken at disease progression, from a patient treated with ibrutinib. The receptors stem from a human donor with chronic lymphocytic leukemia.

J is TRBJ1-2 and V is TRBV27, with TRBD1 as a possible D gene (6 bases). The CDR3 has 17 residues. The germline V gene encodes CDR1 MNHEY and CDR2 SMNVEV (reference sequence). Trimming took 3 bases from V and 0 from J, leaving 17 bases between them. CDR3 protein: CASSFRGHPIANYGYTF. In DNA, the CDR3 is TGTGCCAGCAGTTTCAGGGGACACCCGATAGCTAACTATGGCTACACCTTC.

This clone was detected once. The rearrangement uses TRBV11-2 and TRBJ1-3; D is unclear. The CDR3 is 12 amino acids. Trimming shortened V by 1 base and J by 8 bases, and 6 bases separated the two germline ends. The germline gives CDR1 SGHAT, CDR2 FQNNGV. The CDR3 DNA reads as TGTGCCAGCAGCTTAGCGGGGTACACCATATATTTT. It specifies CASSLAGYTIYF.

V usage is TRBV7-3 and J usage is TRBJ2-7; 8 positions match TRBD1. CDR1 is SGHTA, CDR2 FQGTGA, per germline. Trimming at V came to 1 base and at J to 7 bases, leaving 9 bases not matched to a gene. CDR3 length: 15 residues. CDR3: CASSLIGQGAREQYF. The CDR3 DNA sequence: TGTGCCAGCAGCTTAATTGGCCAGGGGGCGCGGGAGCAGTACTTC.

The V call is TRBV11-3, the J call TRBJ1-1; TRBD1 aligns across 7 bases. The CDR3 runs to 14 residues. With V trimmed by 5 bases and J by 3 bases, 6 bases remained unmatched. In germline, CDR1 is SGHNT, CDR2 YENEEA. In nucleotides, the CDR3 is TGTGCCAGCAGCATACAGGGGTCGGACACTGAAGCTTTCTTT. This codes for CASSIQGSDTEAFF.

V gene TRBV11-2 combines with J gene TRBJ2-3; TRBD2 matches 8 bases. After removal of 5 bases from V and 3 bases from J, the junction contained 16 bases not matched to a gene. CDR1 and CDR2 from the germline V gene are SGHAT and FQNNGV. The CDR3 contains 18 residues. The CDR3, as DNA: TGTGCCAGCAGCCCACTCCGGGAGGGAGCGGGTAGGACAGATACGCAGTATTTT. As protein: CASSPLREGAGRTDTQYF.

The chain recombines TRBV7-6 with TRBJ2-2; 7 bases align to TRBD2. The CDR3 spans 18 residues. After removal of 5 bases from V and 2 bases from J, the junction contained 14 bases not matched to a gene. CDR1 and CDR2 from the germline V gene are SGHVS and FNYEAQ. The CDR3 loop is CASSPRWRERRNTGELFF. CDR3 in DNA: TGTGCCAGCAGCCCACGTTGGCGGGAGAGACGAAACACCGGGGAGCTGTTTTTT.

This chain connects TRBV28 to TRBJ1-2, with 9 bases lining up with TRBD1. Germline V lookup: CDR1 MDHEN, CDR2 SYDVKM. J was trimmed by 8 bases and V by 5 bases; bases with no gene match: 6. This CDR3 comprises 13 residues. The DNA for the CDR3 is TGTGCCAGCAGTCCTGGACAGGGGTACGGCTACACCTTC. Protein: CASSPGQGYGYTF.

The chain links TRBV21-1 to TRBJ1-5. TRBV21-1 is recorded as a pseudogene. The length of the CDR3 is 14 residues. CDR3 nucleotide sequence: TGTGCCAGCAGTTGCGACGGGGTGGTTCAGCCCCAGCATTTT. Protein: CASSCDGVVQPQHF.

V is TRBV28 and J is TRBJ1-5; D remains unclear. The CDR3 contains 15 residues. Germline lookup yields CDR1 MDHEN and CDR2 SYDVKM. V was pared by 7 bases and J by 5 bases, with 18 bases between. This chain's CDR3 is CASTDRLRSHQPQHF. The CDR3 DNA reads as TGTGCCAGCACTGACCGCCTCAGGTCGCATCAGCCCCAGCATTTT.

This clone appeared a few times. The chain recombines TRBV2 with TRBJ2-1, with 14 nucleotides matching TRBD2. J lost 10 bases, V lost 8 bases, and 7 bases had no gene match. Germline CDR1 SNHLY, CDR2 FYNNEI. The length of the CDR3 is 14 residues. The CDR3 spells CASAGLAGGQEQFF. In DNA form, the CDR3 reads TGTGCCAGCGCCGGACTAGCGGGAGGCCAAGAGCAGTTCTTC.

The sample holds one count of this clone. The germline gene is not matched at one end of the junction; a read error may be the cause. CDR3 DNA: TGTGCTAGCAGCTCGGACAGGAATACCGGGGAGCTGTTTTTT. This codes for CASSSDRNTGELFF. This chain connects TRBV7-7 to TRBJ2-2; 7 nucleotides line up with TRBD1. This CDR3 comprises 14 residues. From germline, CDR1 is SSHAT and CDR2 FNYEAQ (reference sequence).

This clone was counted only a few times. The CDR3 reads CATSTGGQLYYEQYF. The CDR3 bases are TGTGCCACCAGCACAGGGGGACAGCTATACTACGAGCAGTACTTC. The chain links TRBV15 to TRBJ2-7; 7 bases map to TRBD1. In germline, CDR1 is LNHNV, CDR2 YYDKDF (reference sequence). With V trimmed by 4 bases and J by 3 bases, 9 bases remained unmatched. CDR3 size: 15 residues.

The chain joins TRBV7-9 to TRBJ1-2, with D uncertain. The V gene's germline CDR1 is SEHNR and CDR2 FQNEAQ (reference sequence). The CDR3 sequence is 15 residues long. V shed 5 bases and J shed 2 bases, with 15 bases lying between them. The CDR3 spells CASSPGQLDNYGYTF. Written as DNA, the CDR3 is TGTGCCAGCAGCCCCGGCCAGTTAGACAACTATGGCTACACCTTC.

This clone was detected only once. The CDR3: CASSFARDTHEQYF. The CDR3 nucleotides read TGTGCCAGCAGCTTTGCGCGGGATACCCACGAGCAGTACTTC. The chain links TRBV7-2 to TRBJ2-7, with a weak D call TRBD2 (6 bases). With 3 bases removed from V and 5 bases from J, the gap between germline ends came to 14 bases. Germline-derived CDR1 and CDR2 are SGHTA and FQGNSA. CDR3 length: 14 amino acids.

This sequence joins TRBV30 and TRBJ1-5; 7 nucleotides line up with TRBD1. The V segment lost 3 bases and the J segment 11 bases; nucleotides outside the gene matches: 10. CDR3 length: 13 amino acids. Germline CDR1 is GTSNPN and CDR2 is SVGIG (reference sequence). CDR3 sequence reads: CAWSETGTSSQHF. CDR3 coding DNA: TGTGCCTGGAGCGAGACAGGGACATCGTCCCAGCATTTT.

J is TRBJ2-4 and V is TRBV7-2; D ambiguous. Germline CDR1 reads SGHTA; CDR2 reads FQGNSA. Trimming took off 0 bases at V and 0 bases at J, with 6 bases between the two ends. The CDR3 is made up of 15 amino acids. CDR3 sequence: CASSLATLAKNIQYF. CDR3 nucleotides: TGTGCCAGCAGCTTAGCGACACTAGCCAAAAACATTCAGTACTTC.

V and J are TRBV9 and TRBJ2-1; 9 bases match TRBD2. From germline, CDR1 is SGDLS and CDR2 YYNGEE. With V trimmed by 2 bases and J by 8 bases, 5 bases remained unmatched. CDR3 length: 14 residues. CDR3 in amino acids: CASSVAGGPDEQFF. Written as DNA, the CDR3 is TGTGCCAGCAGCGTGGCGGGAGGGCCCGATGAGCAGTTCTTC.

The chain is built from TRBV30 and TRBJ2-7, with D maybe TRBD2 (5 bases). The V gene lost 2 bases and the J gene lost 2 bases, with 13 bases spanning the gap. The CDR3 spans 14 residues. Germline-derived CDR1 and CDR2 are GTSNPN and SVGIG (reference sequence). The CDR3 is CAWSPRGGAYEQYF. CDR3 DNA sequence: TGTGCCTGGAGTCCCCGAGGAGGCGCCTACGAGCAGTACTTC.

The CDR3 region is CASSFGGVEAFF. CDR3 in DNA: TGTGCCAGCAGTTTTGGAGGGGTTGAAGCTTTCTTT. The V call is TRBV6-5, the J call TRBJ1-1; TRBD1 is a possible D gene (5 bases). The CDR3 totals 12 residues. The germline gives CDR1 MNHEY, CDR2 SVGAGI. Trimming removed 4 bases at V and 7 bases at J, with 10 bases between.

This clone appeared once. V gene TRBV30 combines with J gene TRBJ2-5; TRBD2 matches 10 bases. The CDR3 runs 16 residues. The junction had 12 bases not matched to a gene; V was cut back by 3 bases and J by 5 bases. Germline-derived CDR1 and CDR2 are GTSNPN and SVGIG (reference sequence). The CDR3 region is CAWRRGLAGVWETQYF. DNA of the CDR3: TGTGCCTGGAGGCGGGGTCTAGCGGGAGTGTGGGAGACCCAGTACTTC.

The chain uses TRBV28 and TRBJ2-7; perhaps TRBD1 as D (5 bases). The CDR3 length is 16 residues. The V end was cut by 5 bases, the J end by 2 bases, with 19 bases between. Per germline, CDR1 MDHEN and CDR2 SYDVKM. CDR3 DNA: TGTGCCAGCAGTGGATACTCGTGGAAGACAGCCTACGAGCAGTACTTC. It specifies CASSGYSWKTAYEQYF.

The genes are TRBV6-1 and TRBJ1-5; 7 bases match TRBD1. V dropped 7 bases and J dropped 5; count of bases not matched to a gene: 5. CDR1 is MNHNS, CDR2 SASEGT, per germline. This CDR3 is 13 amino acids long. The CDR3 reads CASIARGDQPQHF. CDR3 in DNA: TGTGCCAGCATCGCCAGGGGGGATCAGCCCCAGCATTTT.

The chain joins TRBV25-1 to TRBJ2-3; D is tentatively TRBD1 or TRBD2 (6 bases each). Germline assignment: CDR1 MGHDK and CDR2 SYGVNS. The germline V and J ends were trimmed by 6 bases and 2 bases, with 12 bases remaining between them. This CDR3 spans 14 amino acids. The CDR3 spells CASRYGGPTDTQYF. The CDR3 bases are TGTGCCAGCAGATACGGGGGCCCCACAGATACGCAGTATTTT.

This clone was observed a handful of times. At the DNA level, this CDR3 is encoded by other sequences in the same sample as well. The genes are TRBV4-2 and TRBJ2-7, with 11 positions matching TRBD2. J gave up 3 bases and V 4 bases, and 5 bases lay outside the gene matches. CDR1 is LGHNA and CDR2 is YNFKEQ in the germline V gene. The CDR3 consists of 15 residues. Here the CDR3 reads CASSRFGTSGYEQYF. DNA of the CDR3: TGTGCCAGCAGCCGATTCGGGACTAGCGGCTACGAGCAGTACTTC.

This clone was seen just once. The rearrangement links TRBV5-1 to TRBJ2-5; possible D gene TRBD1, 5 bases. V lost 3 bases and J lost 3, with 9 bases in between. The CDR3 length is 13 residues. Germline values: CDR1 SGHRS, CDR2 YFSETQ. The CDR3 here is CASSSRVEETQYF. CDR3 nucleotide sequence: TGCGCCAGCAGCTCCAGGGTTGAAGAGACCCAGTACTTC.

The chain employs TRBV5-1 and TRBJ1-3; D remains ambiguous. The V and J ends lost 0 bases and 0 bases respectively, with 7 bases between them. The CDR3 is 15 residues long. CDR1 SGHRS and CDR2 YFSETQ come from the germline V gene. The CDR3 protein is CASSLEWGSGNTIYF. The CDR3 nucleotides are TGCGCCAGCAGCTTGGAATGGGGCTCTGGAAACACCATATATTTT.

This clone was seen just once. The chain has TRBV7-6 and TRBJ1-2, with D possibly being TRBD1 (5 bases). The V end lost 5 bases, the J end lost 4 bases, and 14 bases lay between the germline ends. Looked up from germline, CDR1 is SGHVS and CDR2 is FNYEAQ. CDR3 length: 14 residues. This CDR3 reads CASSLFWDPYGYTF. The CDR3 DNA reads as TGTGCCAGCAGCCTCTTCTGGGACCCCTATGGCTACACCTTC.

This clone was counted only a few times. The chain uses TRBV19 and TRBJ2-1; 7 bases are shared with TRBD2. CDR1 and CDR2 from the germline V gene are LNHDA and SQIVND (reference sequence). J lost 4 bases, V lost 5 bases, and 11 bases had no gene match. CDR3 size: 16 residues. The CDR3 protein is CASSVPGRLLYNEQFF. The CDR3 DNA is TGTGCCAGTAGTGTTCCCGGGAGGCTTCTTTACAATGAGCAGTTCTTC.

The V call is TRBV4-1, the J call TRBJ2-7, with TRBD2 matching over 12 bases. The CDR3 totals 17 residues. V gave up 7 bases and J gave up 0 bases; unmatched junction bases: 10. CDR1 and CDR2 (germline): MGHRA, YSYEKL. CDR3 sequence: CASTEIPGLAGSYEQYF. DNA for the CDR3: TGCGCCAGCACCGAGATTCCGGGACTAGCGGGCTCCTACGAGCAGTACTTC.

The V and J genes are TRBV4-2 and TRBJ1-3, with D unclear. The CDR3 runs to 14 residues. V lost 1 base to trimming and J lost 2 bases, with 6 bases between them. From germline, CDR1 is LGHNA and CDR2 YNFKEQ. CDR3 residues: CASSQGTAGNTIYF. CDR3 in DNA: TGTGCCAGCAGCCAAGGGACTGCTGGAAACACCATATATTTT.